Listed below are T cell receptor beta chains from one sample, sequenced in a study of T cells after yellow fever vaccination. TCRdb recomputed calls from the 5' RACE reads with MiXCR, one row per CDR3 protein. This table has 40,000 or so distinct CDR3 sequences, about 7% appearing once. The sequences come from CD8+ T cells not binding an NS4B(214-222) dextramer, sorted from PBMCs, collected 45 days after the yellow fever booster vaccination. These receptors originate from a man aged 25-45 years who received the YFV17D yellow fever vaccine. The conserved cysteine and the conserved F or W are not part of the CDR3 here.

V	J	CDR3
TRBV12-3/TRBV12-4	TRBJ2-1	APSGLEGHPLDEQF
TRBV20-1	TRBJ2-1	SASGGISYNEQF
TRBV7-2	TRBJ1-1	ASSLRQGEVLPEAF
TRBV6-5	TRBJ2-2	ASSSPLAGDTGELF
TRBV16	TRBJ2-2	ASSPAEKAGELF
TRBV20-1	TRBJ2-7	SARPRLAGQTYEQY
TRBV14	TRBJ2-1	ASSQDSRGRVYEQF
TRBV4-3	TRBJ2-2	ASSHQGAGLATGELF
TRBV20-1	TRBJ2-7	SATSREVTYEQY
TRBV4-3	TRBJ2-7	ASSQDRPYEQY
TRBV27	TRBJ2-1	ASNPGGSYNEQF
TRBV7-8	TRBJ2-1	ASSPRASGSSYNEQF
TRBV10-3	TRBJ2-1	AISGETSPHEQF
TRBV10-3	TRBJ2-5	AISEQGDQETQY
TRBV7-9	TRBJ2-7	ASSGGGYEQY
TRBV21-1	TRBJ2-5	ASSLRQTQY
TRBV5-6	TRBJ2-3	ASSRGNTQY
TRBV29-1	TRBJ2-6	SVLEGAGANVLT
TRBV30	TRBJ2-7	AWSVGVEQY
TRBV5-6	TRBJ2-5	ASSLPPAGGRETQY
TRBV14	TRBJ1-1	ASSQTGSFTEAF
TRBV11-2	TRBJ2-1	ASSLEGLAGYNEQF
TRBV9	TRBJ2-3	ASSVSGSDADTQY
TRBV11-2	TRBJ2-1	ASSLGGGSSEQF
TRBV30	TRBJ2-3	AWVPGGQGGDTQY